This T cell receptor (beta chain) came from a study of T cell repertoires in cytomegalovirus infection. Study information: Public TCR beta signatures were indicative of both CMV infection and a matching HLA type.

A remark on this clonotype: Its antigen is currently unknown.

In TCRdb, the reads were re-called with MiXCR into one record per CDR3 protein. The repertoire holds about 530,000 distinct CDR3 sequences, with 26% as singletons. Findings of the study overall: Dominant in the ex vivo response were TCR beta clonotypes restricted by HLA-C and specific for CMV. Cumulative frequency of public TCR beta families picked out carriers of CMV plus the relevant HLA.

The CDR3 consists of 16 residues. The V gene's germline CDR1 is SGHTA and CDR2 FQGTGA. J was trimmed by 6 bases and V by 5 bases; bases with no gene match: 13. This chain uses TRBV7-3 with TRBJ2-1; 7 bases map to TRBD1. The sequencing input was PBMCs. This receptor was identified in a human donor in good health (CMV status not recorded). Some clones in this sample may be carry-over from other donors' samples. The chain's CDR3 is CASSRAQRQGPNEQFF. The DNA of the CDR3 is TGTGCCAGCAGCCGCGCCCAAAGACAGGGCCCCAATGAGCAGTTCTTC.